This T cell receptor (beta chain) was captured by sequencing in a study of cytomegalovirus exposure and HLA in healthy donors. CDR3 length equals 13 residues. Germline CDR1 is MNHEY and CDR2 is SMNVEV (reference sequence). Trimming left V 6 bases short and J 5 bases short, with 13 bases between. PCR primers comprised 60 Vbeta and 13 Jbeta primers. Sequenced by immunoSEQ multiplex PCR; TCRdb stores in-frame clones only, minus some. This repertoire shows 90,000 to 120,000 clones, over 80% found once; its top ten account for approximately 2.4%. Sequencing input: PBMCs. This sequence originates from a man aged 25 to 40 in good health and CMV-seropositive. This chain links TRBV27 with TRBJ1-2; a weak D match, TRBD1 (6 bases). This CDR3 is CASSRQGWYGYTF. CDR3 nucleotides: TGTGCCAGCAGCCGGCAGGGGTGGTATGGCTACACCTTC.